This is a list of T cell receptor beta chains from one sample in a study of T cell repertoires in cytomegalovirus infection. In TCRdb, the reads were re-called with MiXCR into one record per CDR3 protein. The top ten hold around 12% of the sample, which has hundreds of thousands of distinct CDR3 sequences, 15% to 20% seen once. Sequencing was performed on PBMCs. Receptors were obtained from a human donor in good health (CMV status not recorded). Some clones in this sample may be carry-over from other donors' samples. The CDR3 runs from the conserved cysteine through the conserved F or W. D genes are given only for firm matches. Size tells how often a clone was seen (once, few, many) or the class of an expanded clone, and some rows leave it out.

TRBV28	few	14	TRBJ2-3	TRBD1	CASNARDRTDTQYF	TGTGCCAGCAATGCACGGGACAGGACAGATACGCAGTATTTT
TRBV4-3	.	18	TRBJ2-3	TRBD2	CASSQEASGALSTDTQYF	TGCGCCAGCAGCCAAGAGGCTAGCGGGGCCCTTAGCACAGATACGCAGTATTTT
TRBV5-1	.	15	TRBJ2-1	.	CASSPDRAGYNEQFF	TGCGCCAGCAGCCCGGACAGAGCCGGCTACAATGAGCAGTTCTTC
TRBV23-1	.	19	TRBJ2-7	TRBD2	CASIRSLIPGLASSYEQYF	TGCGCCAGCATTAGATCTCTCATCCCGGGACTAGCGTCCTCCTACGAGCAGTACTTC
TRBV4-1	.	16	TRBJ2-7	TRBD2	CASSHAGTSGSHEQYF	TGTGCCAGCAGCCACGCTGGGACTAGCGGGTCCCACGAGCAGTACTTC
TRBV12-3/TRBV12-4	many	13	TRBJ1-1	.	CASSLRQLNEAFF	TGTGCCAGCAGTCTTCGACAGCTAAATGAAGCTTTCTTT
TRBV12-3/TRBV12-4	few	12	TRBJ1-4	.	CASRQSVQKLFF	TGTGCCAGCAGACAAAGCGTCCAAAAACTGTTTTTT
TRBV7-9	many	13	TRBJ1-2	.	CASSLGGGFGYTF	TGTGCCAGCAGCTTGGGGGGGGGCTTTGGCTACACCTTC
TRBV12-3/TRBV12-4	many	14	TRBJ2-7	TRBD1	CASSSWTGIYEQYF	TGTGCCAGCAGTTCGTGGACAGGGATCTACGAGCAGTACTTC
TRBV6-1	few	16	TRBJ2-5	TRBD1	CASTAVIQGGQETQYF	TGTGCCAGCACCGCCGTGATACAGGGGGGCCAAGAGACCCAGTACTTC
TRBV7-2	many	14	TRBJ2-3	TRBD2	CASSSRTSTDTQYF	TGTGCCAGCAGCTCAAGGACTAGTACAGATACGCAGTATTTT
TRBV20-1	.	11	TRBJ2-1	.	CSARYGSEQFF	TGCAGTGCTAGATACGGTAGTGAGCAGTTCTTC
TRBV5-5	few	15	TRBJ1-5	.	CASSKQGGLGQPQHF	TGTGCCAGCAGCAAACAGGGAGGGTTGGGTCAGCCCCAGCATTTT
TRBV7-9	few	16	TRBJ2-5	.	CASSPLGGGAEETQYF	TGTGCCAGCAGCCCCCTGGGGGGGGGCGCGGAGGAGACCCAGTACTTC
TRBV4-1	.	15	TRBJ1-6	.	CASSQVGQGRIHLHF	TGCGCCAGCAGCCAAGTCGGCCAGGGGAGAATTCACCTCCACTTT
TRBV6-1	.	15	TRBJ1-6	.	CASSEGGPWNSPLHF	TGTGCCAGCAGTGAAGGTGGGCCGTGGAATTCACCCCTCCACTTT
TRBV6-5	many	17	TRBJ2-4	.	CASSYSRQSVTKNIQYF	TGTGCCAGCAGTTACTCTCGACAGTCAGTCACCAAAAACATTCAGTACTTC
TRBV7-9	many	12	TRBJ2-2	.	CASTENTGELFF	TGTGCCAGTACCGAGAACACCGGGGAGCTGTTTTTT
TRBV28	many	15	TRBJ2-7	.	CASTLGGTRAYEQYF	TGTGCCAGCACCTTGGGAGGGACACGGGCTTACGAGCAGTACTTC
TRBV9	.	18	TRBJ2-6	TRBD2	CASSPRGGDTSGANVLTF	TGTGCCAGCAGCCCCCGTGGGGGGGATACCTCTGGGGCCAACGTCCTGACTTTC
TRBV7-2	many	16	TRBJ1-1	.	CASSPHLLGASTEAFF	TGTGCCAGCAGCCCCCATCTCTTAGGGGCGAGCACTGAAGCTTTCTTT
TRBV19	few	14	TRBJ2-5	.	CASSISRNQETQYF	TGTGCCAGTAGTATTTCCAGAAACCAAGAGACCCAGTACTTC